This T cell receptor (beta chain) was identified in a study of tissue T cells after allogeneic stem cell transplantation. The CDR3 totals 18 residues. After removal of 3 bases from V and 0 bases from J, the junction contained 12 bases not matched to a gene. CDR1 and CDR2 from the germline V gene are DFQATT and SNEGSKA (reference sequence). General study points: TCR repertoires tracked anatomic similarity, regardless of disease or transplant status.

The table came from immunoSEQ multiplex PCR; TCRdb's copy has only in-frame clones and leaves some out. The data contain roughly 25,000 clones, around four fifths of them singletons. This clone was seen more than once but under ten times. Its antigen remains unidentified. The rearrangement uses TRBV20-1 and TRBJ1-3, with TRBD1 matching 9 bases. Sequencing was performed on tissue from the ileum, taken at autopsy. This sequence originates from a female donor over 55 with lung cancer. CDR3 protein: CSASSGTGSFISGNTIYF. CDR3 bases: TGCAGTGCTAGTTCCGGGACAGGGTCCTTTATCTCTGGAAACACCATATATTTT.